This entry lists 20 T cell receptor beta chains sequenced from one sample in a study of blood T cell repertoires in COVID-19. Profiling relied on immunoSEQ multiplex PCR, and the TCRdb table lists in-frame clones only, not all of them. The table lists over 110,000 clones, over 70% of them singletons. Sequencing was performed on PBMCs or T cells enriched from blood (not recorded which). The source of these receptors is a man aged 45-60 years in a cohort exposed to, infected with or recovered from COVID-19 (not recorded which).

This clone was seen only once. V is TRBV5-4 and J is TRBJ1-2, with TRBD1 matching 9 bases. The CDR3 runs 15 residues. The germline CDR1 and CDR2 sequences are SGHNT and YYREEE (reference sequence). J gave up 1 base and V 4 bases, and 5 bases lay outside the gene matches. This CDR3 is CASSPDRGFNYGYTF. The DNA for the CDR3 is TGTGCCAGCAGCCCGGACAGGGGCTTTAACTATGGCTACACCTTC.

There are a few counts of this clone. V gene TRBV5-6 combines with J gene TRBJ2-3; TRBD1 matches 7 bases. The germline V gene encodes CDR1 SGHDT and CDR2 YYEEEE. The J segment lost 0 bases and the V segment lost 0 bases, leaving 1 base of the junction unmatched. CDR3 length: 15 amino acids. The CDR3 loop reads CASSLGQGSTDTQYF. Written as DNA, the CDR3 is TGTGCCAGCAGCTTGGGACAGGGTAGCACAGATACGCAGTATTTT.

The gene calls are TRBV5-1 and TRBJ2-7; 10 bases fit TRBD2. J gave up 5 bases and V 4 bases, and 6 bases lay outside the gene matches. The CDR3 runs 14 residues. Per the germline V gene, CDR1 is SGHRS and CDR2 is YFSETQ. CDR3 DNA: TGCGCCAGCAGCGACCCCGGGACTAGCGACGAGCAGTACTTC. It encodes CASSDPGTSDEQYF.

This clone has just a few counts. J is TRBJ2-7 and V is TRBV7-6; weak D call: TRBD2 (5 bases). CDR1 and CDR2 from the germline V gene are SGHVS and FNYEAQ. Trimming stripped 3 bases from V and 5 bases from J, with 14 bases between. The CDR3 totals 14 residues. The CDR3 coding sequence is TGTGCCAGCAGCTTTGAGGGAGCGCTGGACGAGCAGTACTTC. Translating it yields CASSFEGALDEQYF.

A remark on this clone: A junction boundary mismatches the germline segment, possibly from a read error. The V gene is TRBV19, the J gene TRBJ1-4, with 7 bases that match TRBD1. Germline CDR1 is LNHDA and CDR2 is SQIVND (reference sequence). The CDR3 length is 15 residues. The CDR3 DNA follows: TGTGCCAGTAGTGTAGACAGGGTCAGGAATGAAAAACTGTTTTTT. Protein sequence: CASSVDRVRNEKLFF.

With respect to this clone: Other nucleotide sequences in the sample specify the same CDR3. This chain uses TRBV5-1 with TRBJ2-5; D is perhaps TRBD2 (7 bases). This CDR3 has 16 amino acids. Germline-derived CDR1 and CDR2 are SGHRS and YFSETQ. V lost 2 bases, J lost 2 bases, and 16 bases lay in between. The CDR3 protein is CASSLGGGGAQETQYF. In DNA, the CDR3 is TGCGCCAGCAGCTTAGGGGGGGGCGGAGCGCAAGAGACCCAGTACTTC.

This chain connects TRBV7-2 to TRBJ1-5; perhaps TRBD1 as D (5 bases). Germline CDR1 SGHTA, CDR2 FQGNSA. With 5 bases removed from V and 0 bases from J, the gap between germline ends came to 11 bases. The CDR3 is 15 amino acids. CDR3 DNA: TGTGCCAGCAGCACGGACACATATAGCAATCAGCCCCAGCATTTT. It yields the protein CASSTDTYSNQPQHF. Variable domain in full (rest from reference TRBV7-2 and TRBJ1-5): GAGVSQSPSNKVTEKGKDVELRCDPISGHTALYWYRQSLGQGLEFLIYFQGNSAPDKSGLPSDRFSAERTGGSVSTLTIQRTQQEDSAVYLCASSTDTYSNQPQHFGDGTRLSIL.

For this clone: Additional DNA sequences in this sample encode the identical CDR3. CDR3 sequence (DNA): TGTGCCTGGAGCCGGGGGGGCAGCTCCTACGAGCAGTACTTC. This gives the protein CAWSRGGSSYEQYF. The genes are TRBV30 and TRBJ2-7; 8 bases are a match to TRBD2. The germline CDR1 and CDR2 sequences are GTSNPN and SVGIG (reference sequence). The CDR3 has 14 amino acids. V gave up 3 bases and J gave up 0 bases; unmatched junction bases: 4.

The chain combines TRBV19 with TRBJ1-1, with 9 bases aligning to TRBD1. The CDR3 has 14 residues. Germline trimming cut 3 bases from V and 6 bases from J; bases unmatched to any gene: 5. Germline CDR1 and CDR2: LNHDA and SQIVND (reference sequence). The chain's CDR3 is CASSITGGKAEAFF. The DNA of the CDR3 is TGTGCCAGTAGTATCACAGGGGGCAAGGCTGAAGCTTTCTTT.

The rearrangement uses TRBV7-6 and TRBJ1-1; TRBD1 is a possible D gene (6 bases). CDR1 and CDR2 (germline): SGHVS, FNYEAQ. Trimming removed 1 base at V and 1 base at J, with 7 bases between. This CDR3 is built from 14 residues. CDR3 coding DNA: TGTGCCAGCAGCTTAGGAGGGGGGAACACTGAAGCTTTCTTT. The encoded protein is CASSLGGGNTEAFF.

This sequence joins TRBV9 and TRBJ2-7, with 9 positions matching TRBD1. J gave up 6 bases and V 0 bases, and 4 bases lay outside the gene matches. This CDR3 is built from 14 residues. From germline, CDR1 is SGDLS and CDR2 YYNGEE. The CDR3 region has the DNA TGTGCCAGCAGCGTAGGGGACAGGGCGGCCGAGCAGTACTTC. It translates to CASSVGDRAAEQYF.

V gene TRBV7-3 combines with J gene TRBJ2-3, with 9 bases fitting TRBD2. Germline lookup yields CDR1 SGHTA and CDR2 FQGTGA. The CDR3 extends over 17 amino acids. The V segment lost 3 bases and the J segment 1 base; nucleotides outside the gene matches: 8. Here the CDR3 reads CASSLSFSGGGTDTQYF. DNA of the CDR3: TGTGCCAGCAGCTTGTCTTTTAGCGGGGGAGGCACAGATACGCAGTATTTT. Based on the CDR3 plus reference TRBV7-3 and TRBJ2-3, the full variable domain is GAGVSQTPSNKVTEKGKYVELRCDPISGHTALYWYRQSLGQGPEFLIYFQGTGAADDSGLPNDRFFAVRPEGSVSTLKIQRTERGDSAVYLCASSLSFSGGGTDTQYFGPGTRLTVL.

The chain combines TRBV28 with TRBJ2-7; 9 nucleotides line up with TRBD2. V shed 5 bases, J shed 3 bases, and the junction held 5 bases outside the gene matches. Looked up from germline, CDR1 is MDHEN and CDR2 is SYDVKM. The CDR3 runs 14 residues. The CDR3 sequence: CASSPGLANYEQYF. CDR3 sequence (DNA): TGTGCCAGCAGTCCGGGACTAGCTAACTACGAGCAGTACTTC.

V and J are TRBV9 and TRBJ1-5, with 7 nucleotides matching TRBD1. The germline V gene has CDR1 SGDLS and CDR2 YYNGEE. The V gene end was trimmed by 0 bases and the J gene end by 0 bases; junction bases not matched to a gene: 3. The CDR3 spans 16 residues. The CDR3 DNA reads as TGTGCCAGCAGCGTAGGTACAGGGGATAGCAATCAGCCCCAGCATTTT. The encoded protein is CASSVGTGDSNQPQHF.

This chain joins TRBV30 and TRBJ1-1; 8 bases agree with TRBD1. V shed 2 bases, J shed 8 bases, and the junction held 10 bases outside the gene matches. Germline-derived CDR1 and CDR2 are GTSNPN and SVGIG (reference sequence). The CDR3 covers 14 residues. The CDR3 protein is CAWSLGSGGMEAFF. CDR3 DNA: TGTGCCTGGAGTCTGGGGTCAGGGGGCATGGAAGCTTTCTTT.

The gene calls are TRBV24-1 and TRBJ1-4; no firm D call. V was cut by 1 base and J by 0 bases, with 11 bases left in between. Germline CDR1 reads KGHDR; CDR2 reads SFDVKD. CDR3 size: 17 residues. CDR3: CATSDFGRLATNEKLFF. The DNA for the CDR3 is TGTGCCACCAGTGATTTTGGCAGACTAGCAACTAATGAAAAACTGTTTTTT.

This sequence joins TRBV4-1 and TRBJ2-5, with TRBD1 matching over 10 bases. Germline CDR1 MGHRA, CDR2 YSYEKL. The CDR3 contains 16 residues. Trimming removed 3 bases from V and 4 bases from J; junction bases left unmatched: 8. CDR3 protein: CASSQFSGDRGETQYF. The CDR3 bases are TGCGCCAGCAGCCAGTTCTCGGGGGACAGGGGAGAGACCCAGTACTTC.

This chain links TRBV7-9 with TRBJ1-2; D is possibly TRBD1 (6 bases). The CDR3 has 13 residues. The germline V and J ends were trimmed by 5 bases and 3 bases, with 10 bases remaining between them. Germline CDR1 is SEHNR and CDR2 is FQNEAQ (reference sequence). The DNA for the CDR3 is TGTGCCAGCAGCCCACGGACAGACTATGGCTACACCTTC. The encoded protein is CASSPRTDYGYTF.

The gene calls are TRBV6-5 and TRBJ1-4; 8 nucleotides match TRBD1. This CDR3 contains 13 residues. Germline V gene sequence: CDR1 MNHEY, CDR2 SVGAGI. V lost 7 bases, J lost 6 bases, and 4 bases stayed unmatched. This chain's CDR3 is CASTGQGHEKLFF. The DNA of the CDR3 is TGTGCCAGCACCGGACAGGGTCATGAAAAACTGTTTTTT.

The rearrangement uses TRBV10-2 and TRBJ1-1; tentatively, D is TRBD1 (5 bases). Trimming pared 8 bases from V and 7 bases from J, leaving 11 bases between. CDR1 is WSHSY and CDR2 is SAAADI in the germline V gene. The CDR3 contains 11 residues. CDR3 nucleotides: TGCGCCAGCGAAGGGGCAGGTGAAGCTTTCTTT. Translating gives CASEGAGEAFF.